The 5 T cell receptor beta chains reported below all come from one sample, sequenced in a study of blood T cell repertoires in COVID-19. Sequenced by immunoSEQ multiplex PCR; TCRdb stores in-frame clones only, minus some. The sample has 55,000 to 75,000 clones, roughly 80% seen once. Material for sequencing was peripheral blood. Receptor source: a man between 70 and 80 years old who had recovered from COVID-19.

CDR3 loop: CASSFYSSSNEQFF. CDR3 bases: TGTGCCAGCAGCTTTTATAGTAGTTCCAATGAGCAGTTCTTC. The chain uses TRBV7-2 and TRBJ2-1; D gene unclear. Trimming pared 3 bases from V and 6 bases from J, leaving 12 bases between. The length of the CDR3 is 14 residues. Germline loops: CDR1 SGHTA, CDR2 FQGNSA.

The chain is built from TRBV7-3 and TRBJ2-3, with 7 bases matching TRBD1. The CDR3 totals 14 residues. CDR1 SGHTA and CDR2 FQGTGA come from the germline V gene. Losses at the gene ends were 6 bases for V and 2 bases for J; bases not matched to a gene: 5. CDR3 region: CASSPGQHTDTQYF. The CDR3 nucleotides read TGTGCCAGCAGTCCGGGACAGCACACAGATACGCAGTATTTT.

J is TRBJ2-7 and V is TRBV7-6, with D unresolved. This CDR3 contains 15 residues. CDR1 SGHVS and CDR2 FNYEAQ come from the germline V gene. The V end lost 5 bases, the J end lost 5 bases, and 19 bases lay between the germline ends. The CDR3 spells CASSRATAQVDEQYF. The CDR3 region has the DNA TGTGCCAGCAGCCGAGCTACAGCCCAGGTTGACGAGCAGTACTTC.

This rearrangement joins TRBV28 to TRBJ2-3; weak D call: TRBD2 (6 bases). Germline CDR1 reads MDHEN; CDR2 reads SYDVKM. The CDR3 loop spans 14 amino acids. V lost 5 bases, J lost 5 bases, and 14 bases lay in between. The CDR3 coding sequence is TGTGCCAGCAGTACCCACTCCGGGAGAGATACGCAGTATTTT. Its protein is CASSTHSGRDTQYF.

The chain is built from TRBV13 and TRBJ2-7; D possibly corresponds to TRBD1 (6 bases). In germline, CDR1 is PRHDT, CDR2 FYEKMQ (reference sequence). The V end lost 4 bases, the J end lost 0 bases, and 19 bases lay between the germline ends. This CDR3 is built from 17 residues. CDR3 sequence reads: CASSSNPGQSSSYEQYF. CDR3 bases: TGTGCCAGCAGCTCCAACCCAGGACAGAGTAGCTCCTACGAGCAGTACTTC.